This T cell receptor (beta chain) appears in the sequencing data of a study of blood T cell repertoires in COVID-19. On the study more broadly: PBMCs, B-cell-depleted T cells, or T cells were the source of the cDNA or gDNA that made up the material.

As processed by the authors: Counts of nucleated cells, estimated from reference gene primer amplification, were obtained. The method was immunoSEQ multiplex PCR; TCRdb's version includes in-frame clones alone and lacks a portion of them. That table furnishes V, J and clone size, whereas the DNA furnished D and trimming. Of roughly 190,000 clones in the sample, roughly four fifths were seen once. The CDR3 is 11 amino acids. Germline CDR1 is SGHDT and CDR2 is YYEEEE. V was trimmed by 4 bases and J by 12 bases, leaving 10 bases between them. The receptor was derived from a woman aged 40 to 50 with acute or convalescent COVID-19. The rearrangement links TRBV5-6 to TRBJ1-4; no definite D call. Sequencing was performed on peripheral blood. CDR3 nucleotides: TGTGCCAGCAGCCGGGAAGGACAACTGTTTTTT. Encoded protein: CASSREGQLFF.